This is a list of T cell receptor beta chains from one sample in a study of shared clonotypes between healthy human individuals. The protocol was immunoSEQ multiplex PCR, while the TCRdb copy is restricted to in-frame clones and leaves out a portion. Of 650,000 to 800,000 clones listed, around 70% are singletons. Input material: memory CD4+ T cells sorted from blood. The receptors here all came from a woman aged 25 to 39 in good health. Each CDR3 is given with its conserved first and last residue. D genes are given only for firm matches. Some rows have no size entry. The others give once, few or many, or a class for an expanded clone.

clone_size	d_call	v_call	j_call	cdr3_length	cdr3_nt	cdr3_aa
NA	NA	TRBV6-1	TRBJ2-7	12	TGTGCCAGCCAACAGGTTGGCTACGAGCAGTACTTC	CASQQVGYEQYF
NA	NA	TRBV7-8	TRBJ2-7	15	TGTGCCAGCAGCTTAGGTCCCATCCCCACCTACGAGCAGTACTTC	CASSLGPIPTYEQYF
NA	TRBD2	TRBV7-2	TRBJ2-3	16	TGTGCCAGCAGCTTCATGACTAGCGGAAGCACAGATACGCAGTATTTT	CASSFMTSGSTDTQYF
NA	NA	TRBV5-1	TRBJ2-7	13	TGCGCCAGCAGCTCTACTTCGGCGGCCGAGCAGTACTTC	CASSSTSAAEQYF
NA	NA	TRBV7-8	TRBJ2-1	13	TGTGCCAGAGGGGGAGTATCGGGTAATGAGCAGTTCTTC	CARGGVSGNEQFF
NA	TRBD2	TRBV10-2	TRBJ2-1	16	TGCGCCAGCAGTGGGACTAGCGGGGGGGAATACAATGAGCAGTTCTTC	CASSGTSGGEYNEQFF
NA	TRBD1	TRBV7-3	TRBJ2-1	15	TGTGCCAGCAGCCCCTACAGGGGCGGACACCGCGAGCAGTTCTTC	CASSPYRGGHREQFF
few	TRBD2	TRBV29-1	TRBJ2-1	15	TGCAGCGTGGGGACTAGCGGGAGAAACGTCAATGAGCAGTTCTTC	CSVGTSGRNVNEQFF
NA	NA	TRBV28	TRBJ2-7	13	TGTGCCTTTCAGACGGACGGACCCTACGAGCAGTACTTC	CAFQTDGPYEQYF
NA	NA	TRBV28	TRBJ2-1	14	TGTGCCAGCAGTTTACCAGCGTATTACAATGAGCAGTTCTTC	CASSLPAYYNEQFF
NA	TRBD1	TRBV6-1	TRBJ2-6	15	TGTGCCATTGACAGGGAACGCTCTGGGGCCAACGTCCTGACTTTC	CAIDRERSGANVLTF
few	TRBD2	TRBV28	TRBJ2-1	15	TGTGCCAGCAGTTTAGGCCTAGCGGGGGGTAATGAGCAGTTCTTC	CASSLGLAGGNEQFF
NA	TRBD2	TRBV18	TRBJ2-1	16	TGTGCCAGCTCCCCTTCAGCGGGAGGGCCCCACGATGAGCAGTTCTTC	CASSPSAGGPHDEQFF
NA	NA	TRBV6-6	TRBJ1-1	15	TGTGCCAGCAGAGGGGGACCGGGCCACGACCCTGAAGCTTTCTTT	CASRGGPGHDPEAFF
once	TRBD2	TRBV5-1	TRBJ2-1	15	TGCGCCAGCAGCTCCCCAGCGGGAGTGTACAATGAGCAGTTCTTC	CASSSPAGVYNEQFF
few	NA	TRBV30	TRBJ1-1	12	TGTGCCTGGAGTGGAATGAACACTGAAGCTTTCTTT	CAWSGMNTEAFF
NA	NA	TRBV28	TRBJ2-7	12	TGTGCCAGCAGCCGACAGTCCTACGAGCAGTACTTC	CASSRQSYEQYF
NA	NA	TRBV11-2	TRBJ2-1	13	TGTGCCAGCAGCTCCGACAGGTTAGAGGAGCAGTTCTTC	CASSSDRLEEQFF
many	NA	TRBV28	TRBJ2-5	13	TGTGCCAGCAGTCCGCCCTGGGGAGAGACCCAGTACTTC	CASSPPWGETQYF
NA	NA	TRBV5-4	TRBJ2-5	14	TGTGCCAGCAGCTTGGGACAGCTCCAAGAGACCCAGTACTTC	CASSLGQLQETQYF
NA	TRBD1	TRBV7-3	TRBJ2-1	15	TGTGCCAGCAGCACCCAGACAGGGTTTTACAATGAGCAGTTCTTC	CASSTQTGFYNEQFF
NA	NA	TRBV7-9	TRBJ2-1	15	TGTGCCAGCAGCTTTCGGGCGGGTCCCTACAATGAGCAGTTCTTC	CASSFRAGPYNEQFF
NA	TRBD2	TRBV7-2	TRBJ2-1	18	TGTGCCAGCAGCTTAGTGTCTCTAGCGGGAGGTCCCTACAATGAGCAGTTCTTC	CASSLVSLAGGPYNEQFF
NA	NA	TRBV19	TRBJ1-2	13	TGTGCCAGTCAACAGCAGGGAATTGGTGGCTACACCTTC	CASQQQGIGGYTF
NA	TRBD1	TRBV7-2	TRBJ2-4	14	TGTGCCAGCAGCTCGATGCGACAGGGAAACATTCAGTACTTC	CASSSMRQGNIQYF
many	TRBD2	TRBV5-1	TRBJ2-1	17	TGCGCCAGCAGCTTGACCCTTGGACTAGCGGGGAACAATGAGCAGTTCTTC	CASSLTLGLAGNNEQFF
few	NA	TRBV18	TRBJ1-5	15	TGTGCCAGCTCACCAGGAAGACAGGTCGATCAGCCCCAGCATTTT	CASSPGRQVDQPQHF
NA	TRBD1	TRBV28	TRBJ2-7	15	TGTGCCAGCAGTTCCCCCACAGGGGGATACTACGAGCAGTACTTC	CASSSPTGGYYEQYF
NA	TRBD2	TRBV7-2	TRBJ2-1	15	TGTGCCAGCAGCTTAGGACTAGCGGGGAACAATGAGCAGTTCTTC	CASSLGLAGNNEQFF
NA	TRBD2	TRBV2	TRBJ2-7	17	TGTGCCAGCAGGCCTGCCTCGACTAGCGGGAGGTTTGGGGAGCAGTACTTC	CASRPASTSGRFGEQYF
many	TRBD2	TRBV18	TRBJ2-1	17	TGTGCCAGCTCAGGGACTAGCGGGAGGATAGCCTACAATGAGCAGTTCTTC	CASSGTSGRIAYNEQFF
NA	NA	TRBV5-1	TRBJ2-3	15	TGCGCCAGCGGAAAAACGGGGGCCAGCACAGATACGCAGTATTTT	CASGKTGASTDTQYF
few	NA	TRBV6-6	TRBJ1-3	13	TGTGCCAGCAGTCCTCGAGGGGGAAACACCATATATTTT	CASSPRGGNTIYF